This entry lists 30 T cell receptor beta chains sequenced from one sample in a study of cytomegalovirus exposure and HLA in healthy donors. PCR employed 60 Vbeta and 13 Jbeta primers. Clones were read by immunoSEQ multiplex PCR, and TCRdb kept only the in-frame ones, dropping some. The sample has over 100,000 clones, roughly 74% seen once. The sequencing sample was made of PBMCs. These receptors were taken from a male donor in good health and CMV-seronegative.

The chain joins TRBV28 to TRBJ1-6; 7 bases are a match to TRBD1. From germline, CDR1 is MDHEN and CDR2 SYDVKM. V shed 4 bases, J shed 7 bases, and the junction held 7 bases outside the gene matches. The CDR3 length is 15 residues. CDR3 region: CASSSFDRENSPLHF. CDR3 nucleotides: TGTGCCAGCAGTTCCTTCGACAGGGAAAATTCACCCCTCCACTTT.

This chain links TRBV7-8 with TRBJ1-1; D gene uncertain. Trimming stripped 5 bases from V and 0 bases from J, with 25 bases between. The germline V gene has CDR1 SGHVS and CDR2 FQNEAQ. The CDR3 length is 19 residues. CDR3 coding DNA: TGTGCCAGCAGCGGTTCCACGGGAAATGGTCCCCTTATGAACACTGAAGCTTTCTTT. It specifies CASSGSTGNGPLMNTEAFF.

The chain links TRBV7-9 to TRBJ2-7; 12 nucleotides line up with TRBD2. This CDR3 spans 14 amino acids. V lost 5 bases to trimming and J lost 6 bases; unmatched junction nucleotides: 5. CDR1 and CDR2 from the germline V gene are SEHNR and FQNEAQ (reference sequence). The CDR3 DNA reads TGTGCCAGCAGCCCGACTAGCGGGAGTTTCGAGCAGTACTTC. Protein: CASSPTSGSFEQYF.

V and J are TRBV11-2 and TRBJ2-7; 10 bases are shared with TRBD1. V gave up 2 bases and J gave up 3 bases; unmatched junction bases: 7. The germline gives CDR1 SGHAT, CDR2 FQNNGV. This CDR3 contains 16 residues. CDR3 sequence (DNA): TGTGCCAGCAGCTTACAGACAGGGGGCGCGGTCTACGAGCAGTACTTC. Amino acid sequence: CASSLQTGGAVYEQYF.

Concerning this clone itself: Within the sample, other DNA sequences also encode this same CDR3. V gene TRBV18 combines with J gene TRBJ2-7, with D possibly being TRBD2 (6 bases). This CDR3 spans 12 amino acids. The germline V gene encodes CDR1 KGHSH and CDR2 LQKENI. V dropped 6 bases and J dropped 3 bases, with 9 bases sitting between them. CDR3 bases: TGTGCCAGCTCTCCGGGACTCTACGAGCAGTACTTC. It translates to CASSPGLYEQYF.

This clone was detected only once. The chain carries TRBV27 and TRBJ1-3, with D uncertain. The CDR3 consists of 15 residues. CDR1 and CDR2 (germline): MNHEY, SMNVEV (reference sequence). Trimming left V 5 bases short and J 0 bases short, with 11 bases between. CDR3 bases: TGTGCCAGCAGTCTGACATATACCTCTGGAAACACCATATATTTT. Residues: CASSLTYTSGNTIYF.

The rearrangement links TRBV14 to TRBJ2-7; a possible D gene is TRBD2 (5 bases). Trimming took 6 bases from V and 4 from J, leaving 7 bases between them. The germline gives CDR1 SGHDN, CDR2 FVKESK. The CDR3 is 11 amino acids. The CDR3 reads CASSPGYEQYF. CDR3 coding DNA: TGTGCCAGCAGTCCGGGATACGAGCAGTACTTC.

This sequence joins TRBV5-1 and TRBJ2-1; a possible D gene is TRBD1 (5 bases). Germline values: CDR1 SGHRS, CDR2 YFSETQ. The CDR3 consists of 16 residues. V was clipped by 0 bases and J by 7 bases, with 17 bases between them. The CDR3 nucleotides read TGCGCCAGCAGCTTGGAGGGGCCCCACATGAGGAATGAGCAGTTCTTC. Residues: CASSLEGPHMRNEQFF.

This rearrangement joins TRBV5-6 to TRBJ2-7; TRBD1 matches at 8 bases. The germline V gene has CDR1 SGHDT and CDR2 YYEEEE. V shed 3 bases, J shed 0 bases, and the junction held 8 bases outside the gene matches. The CDR3 is made up of 16 amino acids. CDR3: CASSSGTGLSSYEQYF. Written as DNA, the CDR3 is TGTGCCAGCAGCTCTGGGACAGGCCTTTCCTCCTACGAGCAGTACTTC. The variable domain in full, with the rest retrieved from reference TRBV5-6 and TRBJ2-7, is DAGVTQSPTHLIKTRGQQVTLRCSPKSGHDTVSWYQQALGQGPQFIFQYYEEEERQRGNFPDRFSGHQFPNYSSELNVNALLLGDSALYLCASSSGTGLSSYEQYFGPGTRLTVT.

This clone was observed a single time. The chain carries TRBV4-1 and TRBJ2-3, with D possibly matching TRBD2 (5 bases). The V gene's germline CDR1 is MGHRA and CDR2 YSYEKL. V shed 0 bases and J shed 5 bases, with 9 bases lying between them. The CDR3 consists of 14 residues. CDR3: CASSQDGGGDTQYF. CDR3 in DNA: TGCGCCAGCAGCCAAGATGGAGGAGGAGATACGCAGTATTTT.

The chain combines TRBV7-2 with TRBJ1-2; D might be TRBD1 (6 bases). The germline V and J ends were trimmed by 3 bases and 4 bases, with 12 bases remaining between them. The CDR3 is 14 amino acids. In germline, CDR1 is SGHTA, CDR2 FQGNSA. CDR3 sequence (DNA): TGTGCCAGCAGCTTTGTGGGGGCCAGCTATGGCTACACCTTC. Its protein is CASSFVGASYGYTF.

The chain recombines TRBV28 with TRBJ2-2, with TRBD2 matching over 9 bases. The CDR3 is 18 residues long. Germline CDR1 is MDHEN and CDR2 is SYDVKM. J was trimmed by 4 bases and V by 5 bases; bases with no gene match: 14. The CDR3 protein is CASSSVGGRAIPTGELFF. DNA of the CDR3: TGTGCCAGCAGTAGCGTGGGCGGGAGGGCCATTCCCACCGGGGAGCTGTTTTTT.

The chain joins TRBV5-1 to TRBJ2-1, with 10 bases identical to TRBD2. Trimming removed 0 bases from V and 8 bases from J; junction bases left unmatched: 14. The CDR3 extends over 18 amino acids. Germline V gene data show CDR1 as SGHRS and CDR2 as YFSETQ. The CDR3 DNA reads TGCGCCAGCAGCTTGGCTCTACAAAGCGGGAGGGCCCTCGATGAGCAGTTCTTC. This sequence encodes CASSLALQSGRALDEQFF.

The chain couples TRBV7-3 to TRBJ2-2; 8 nucleotides match TRBD2. The junction had 17 bases not matched to a gene; V was cut back by 5 bases and J by 6 bases. Germline-derived CDR1 and CDR2 are SGHTA and FQGTGA. This CDR3 is built from 18 residues. The CDR3 coding sequence is TGTGCCAGCAGCCCGGGGGGGACTAGTAGTATCGGACCCGGGGAGCTGTTTTTT. Translating gives CASSPGGTSSIGPGELFF.

Only one count was recorded for this clone. CDR3: CASSLDGRTTTNEKLFF. The CDR3 nucleotides read TGTGCCAGCAGCTTAGACGGAAGGACAACAACTAATGAAAAACTGTTTTTT. This chain links TRBV7-9 with TRBJ1-4; weak D call: TRBD1 (5 bases). This CDR3 has 17 residues. CDR1 SEHNR and CDR2 FQNEAQ come from the germline V gene (reference sequence). Trimming left V 1 base short and J 0 bases short, with 12 bases between.

The chain has TRBV4-2 and TRBJ2-1, with TRBD2 identical over 13 bases. Per germline, CDR1 LGHNA and CDR2 YNFKEQ. This CDR3 is built from 17 residues. V dropped 6 bases and J dropped 4; count of bases not matched to a gene: 9. Here the CDR3 DNA reads TGTGCCAGCAGTCAAAAACTAGCGGGAGGGGCTTACAATGAGCAGTTCTTC. It yields the protein CASSQKLAGGAYNEQFF.

CDR3 region: CASSSQGYGYTF. The CDR3 DNA follows: TGTGCCAGCAGTTCGCAGGGCTATGGCTACACCTTC. The genes are TRBV28 and TRBJ1-2; D might be TRBD1 (5 bases). Germline loops: CDR1 MDHEN, CDR2 SYDVKM. This CDR3 region has 12 residues. V dropped 4 bases and J dropped 4 bases, with 7 bases sitting between them.

The chain joins TRBV11-1 to TRBJ2-1, with TRBD1 as a possible D gene (6 bases). The germline V gene has CDR1 SGHAT and CDR2 FQDESV (reference sequence). The CDR3 is made up of 13 amino acids. Between the trimmed V and J ends, which lost 5 bases and 5 bases, there was a span of 10 bases. The CDR3 sequence is CASSTYRDNEQFF. In DNA, the CDR3 is TGTGCCAGCAGCACGTACAGGGACAATGAGCAGTTCTTC.

The V gene is TRBV30, the J gene TRBJ1-2; a possible D gene is TRBD1 (6 bases). Germline CDR1 is GTSNPN and CDR2 is SVGIG (reference sequence). The V end lost 0 bases, the J end lost 3 bases, and 8 bases lay between the germline ends. The CDR3 has 13 amino acids. The CDR3, as DNA: TGTGCCTGGAGTGTAGGGGGAGACTATGGCTACACCTTC. Protein product: CAWSVGGDYGYTF. The whole variable domain, remainder taken from reference TRBV30 and TRBJ1-2, is SQTIHQWPATLVQPVGSPLSLECTVEGTSNPNLYWYRQAAGRGLQLLFYSVGIGQISSEVPQNLSASRPQDRQFILSSKKLLLSDSGFYLCAWSVGGDYGYTFGSGTRLTVV.

This sequence joins TRBV5-1 and TRBJ2-5, with D unclear. The ends were cut back, 2 bases at V and 0 bases at J, with 2 bases in the middle. Germline CDR1 and CDR2: SGHRS and YFSETQ. The CDR3 loop spans 12 amino acids. The CDR3 DNA sequence: TGCGCCAGCAGCTTTAACCAAGAGACCCAGTACTTC. It translates to CASSFNQETQYF.

The chain is built from TRBV7-2 and TRBJ2-1; the match to TRBD2 covers 15 bases. The germline gives CDR1 SGHTA, CDR2 FQGNSA. V was clipped by 5 bases and J by 0 bases; unmatched bases: 2. This CDR3 comprises 17 residues. CDR3 nucleotide sequence: TGTGCCAGCAGCGGACTAGCGGGGGGGAGCTCCTACAATGAGCAGTTCTTC. This gives the protein CASSGLAGGSSYNEQFF.

The chain couples TRBV4-2 to TRBJ2-1; 11 bases map to TRBD2. The CDR3 has 17 amino acids. V gave up 3 bases and J gave up 6 bases; unmatched junction bases: 10. The germline V gene encodes CDR1 LGHNA and CDR2 YNFKEQ. DNA of the CDR3: TGTGCCAGCAGCCATGGAACCGGGACTAGCGGCCTCAATGAGCAGTTCTTC. It encodes CASSHGTGTSGLNEQFF.

The V call is TRBV19, the J call TRBJ1-3, with D unresolved. The CDR3 runs to 12 residues. The V gene's germline CDR1 is LNHDA and CDR2 SQIVND (reference sequence). Trimming left V 9 bases short and J 4 bases short, with 10 bases between. CDR3 sequence (DNA): TGTGCCAGCCGTACTCCGGGAAACACCATATATTTT. The encoded protein is CASRTPGNTIYF.

The chain uses TRBV5-1 and TRBJ1-5; the D is unclear. The CDR3 is 14 residues long. Trimming removed 0 bases at V and 0 bases at J, with 4 bases between. The V gene's germline CDR1 is SGHRS and CDR2 YFSETQ. CDR3 in amino acids: CASSLEHSNQPQHF. As DNA, the CDR3 is TGCGCCAGCAGCTTGGAACATAGCAATCAGCCCCAGCATTTT.

This clone appeared a few times. The chain combines TRBV28 with TRBJ2-5; TRBD1 agrees at 7 bases. Per the germline V gene, CDR1 is MDHEN and CDR2 is SYDVKM. Trimming took 7 bases from V and 5 from J; bases not matched to a gene: 10. The length of the CDR3 is 14 residues. Here the CDR3 DNA reads TGTGCCAGCATGGGGCTTAGGGGGCCTGAGACCCAGTACTTC. Amino acid sequence: CASMGLRGPETQYF.

The V call is TRBV25-1, the J call TRBJ2-7; weak D call: TRBD2 (5 bases). CDR1 is MGHDK, CDR2 SYGVNS, per germline. The V end lost 5 bases, the J end lost 3 bases, and 14 bases lay between the germline ends. The CDR3 length is 14 residues. CDR3 loop: CASSNNLGSYEQYF. The CDR3 coding sequence is TGTGCCAGCAGTAATAATCTGGGGAGCTACGAGCAGTACTTC.

The V gene is TRBV10-2, the J gene TRBJ2-1; 10 nucleotides align to TRBD2. The CDR3 is 17 residues long. With V trimmed by 8 bases and J by 4 bases, 14 bases remained unmatched. Germline CDR1 and CDR2: WSHSY and SAAADI. CDR3 in amino acids: CASLATSGLTGYNEQFF. CDR3 nucleotide sequence: TGCGCCAGCCTCGCGACTAGCGGGCTTACGGGGTACAATGAGCAGTTCTTC.

The V gene is TRBV27, the J gene TRBJ2-4, with D unresolved. This CDR3 spans 13 amino acids. The ends were cut back, 3 bases at V and 3 bases at J, with 6 bases in the middle. Germline CDR1 and CDR2: MNHEY and SMNVEV (reference sequence). The CDR3 is CASSFDNKNIQYF. The CDR3 nucleotides are TGTGCCAGCAGTTTTGACAACAAAAACATTCAGTACTTC.

The chain is built from TRBV6-6 and TRBJ1-3, with 7 nucleotides matching TRBD1. The CDR3 runs to 15 residues. Germline trimming cut 4 bases from V and 0 bases from J; bases unmatched to any gene: 3. Germline CDR1 reads MNHNY; CDR2 reads SVGAGI (reference sequence). CDR3 coding DNA: TGTGCCAGCAGTTTCTCAGGGGGCTCTGGAAACACCATATATTTT. Amino acids: CASSFSGGSGNTIYF.

The chain carries TRBV9 and TRBJ2-5, with D tentatively TRBD2 (6 bases). In germline, CDR1 is SGDLS, CDR2 YYNGEE. V was trimmed by 4 bases and J by 5 bases, leaving 15 bases between them. CDR3 size: 14 residues. For the CDR3, the DNA is TGTGCCAGCAGCCCCCGACTAGACTCGGAGACCCAGTACTTC. Protein: CASSPRLDSETQYF.